The 32 T cell receptor beta chains below were found in one sample sequenced in a study of regulatory T cells in long-lasting Graves disease. This sample's time point: newly diagnosed GD, antithyroid drugs for less than 3 months. Isolated PBMC RNA provided the starting material for the TCR library. Assembly of TCR beta libraries relied on iRepertoire HTBI primers together with Arm-PCR of CDR3 regions. Each CDR3 protein gets one entry after TCRdb re-called the multiplex PCR reads with MiXCR. This sample has over 350,000 distinct CDR3 sequences, with about 15% found just once. The same sample was also studied in work on T cells in Graves' hyperthyroidism and ophthalmopathy.

Sequenced material: peripheral blood mononuclear cells (PBMCs), taken at new diagnosis, from a patient treated with antithyroid drugs. Receptors originate from a woman between 40 and 55 years old with Graves disease.

The chain recombines TRBV6-2 or TRBV6-3 with TRBJ2-1, with 10 positions matching TRBD2. This CDR3 has 16 residues. With 4 bases clipped from V and 7 bases from J, the junction kept 10 bases outside the gene matches. Germline CDR1 is MNHEY and CDR2 is SVGEGT. The CDR3 DNA reads TGTGCCAGCAGTTCGAGCGGGAGGGCCCGACGAAATGAGCAGTTCTTC. This sequence encodes CASSSSGRARRNEQFF.

This clonotype was detected many times. This chain links TRBV2 with TRBJ2-7, with a tentative D call TRBD1 (5 bases). This CDR3 is built from 13 residues. V lost 5 bases to trimming and J lost 2 bases, with 10 bases between them. CDR1 is SNHLY and CDR2 is FYNNEI in the germline V gene. The CDR3 protein is CASSIQGTYEQYF. CDR3 DNA: TGTGCCAGCAGTATTCAGGGAACCTACGAGCAGTACTTC.

The rearrangement uses TRBV10-2 and TRBJ2-5; D may be TRBD2 (5 bases). The germline V gene encodes CDR1 WSHSY and CDR2 SAAADI. Trimming cost V 2 bases and J 3 bases, with 10 bases left between them. The CDR3 contains 14 residues. The CDR3 sequence is CASSEASLEETQYF. CDR3 in DNA: TGCGCCAGCAGTGAGGCTAGCTTGGAAGAGACCCAGTACTTC.

This clonotype was counted ten times or more. CDR3 region: CASSLGYQGTDTQYF. For the CDR3, the DNA is TGTGCCAGCAGCTTAGGGTATCAGGGTACAGATACGCAGTATTTT. V usage is TRBV7-9 and J usage is TRBJ2-3, with a tentative D call TRBD1 (5 bases). Germline V gene lookup returns CDR1 SEHNR and CDR2 FQNEAQ (reference sequence). The CDR3 extends over 15 amino acids. V shed 1 base and J shed 3 bases, with 11 bases lying between them.

V usage is TRBV28 and J usage is TRBJ1-1; D perhaps matches TRBD1 (5 bases). The CDR3 length is 13 residues. The V gene's germline CDR1 is MDHEN and CDR2 SYDVKM. Trimming took off 4 bases at V and 3 bases at J, with 9 bases between the two ends. The CDR3 loop reads CASSSGYYTEAFF. As DNA, the CDR3 is TGTGCCAGCAGTTCAGGGTATTACACTGAAGCTTTCTTT.

V usage is TRBV20-1 and J usage is TRBJ2-2; D perhaps matches TRBD1 (6 bases). Germline V gene sequence: CDR1 DFQATT, CDR2 SNEGSKA (reference sequence). V was cut by 5 bases and J by 1 base, with 11 bases left in between. This CDR3 comprises 14 residues. The CDR3 region is CSASRGWNTGELFF. The CDR3 DNA is TGCAGTGCTTCCAGGGGATGGAACACCGGGGAGCTGTTTTTT.

A few counts support this clonotype. The gene calls are TRBV29-1 and TRBJ2-3, with 9 bases identical to TRBD2. The V segment lost 3 bases and the J segment 2 bases; nucleotides outside the gene matches: 6. Germline CDR1 and CDR2: SQVTM and ANQGSEA. CDR3 length: 15 amino acids. In nucleotides, the CDR3 is TGCAGCGTTGATGCTAGCGGGACCCACACAGATACGCAGTATTTT. Protein product: CSVDASGTHTDTQYF.

This clonotype was found many times. The CDR3, as DNA: TGTGCCAGCAGCCCCACCCGTTTCGCCAGCACAGATACGCAGTATTTT. This sequence encodes CASSPTRFASTDTQYF. The chain employs TRBV12-3 or TRBV12-4 and TRBJ2-3; D is undetermined. V lost 6 bases to trimming and J lost 0 bases, with 16 bases between them. This CDR3 is 16 amino acids long.

The rearrangement joins TRBV4-3 to TRBJ2-3; TRBD2 agrees at 12 bases. The V gene's germline CDR1 is LGHNA and CDR2 YSLEER. J was trimmed by 1 base and V by 0 bases; bases with no gene match: 11. The length of the CDR3 is 20 residues. The chain's CDR3 is CASSQEFPLAGGPGTDTQYF. For the CDR3, the DNA is TGCGCCAGCAGCCAAGAATTCCCCCTAGCGGGAGGGCCGGGCACAGATACGCAGTATTTT.

This clonotype was observed at least ten times. The V gene is TRBV11-2, the J gene TRBJ2-3, with 12 bases fitting TRBD2. The CDR3 runs to 17 residues. With 5 bases clipped from V and 4 bases from J, the junction kept 10 bases outside the gene matches. CDR1 is SGHAT and CDR2 is FQNNGV in the germline V gene. This chain's CDR3 is CASSARPLAGGADTQYF. CDR3 DNA: TGTGCCAGCAGCGCCCGACCCCTAGCGGGAGGGGCAGATACGCAGTATTTT.

This clonotype has at least ten counts. The rearrangement links TRBV12-3 or TRBV12-4 to TRBJ2-2; D not resolved. The V end lost 0 bases, the J end lost 8 bases, and 10 bases lay between the germline ends. There are 14 residues in the CDR3. The CDR3 here is CASSLAWGAGELFF. Written as DNA, the CDR3 is TGTGCCAGCAGTTTAGCGTGGGGTGCGGGGGAGCTGTTTTTT.

This clonotype showed up many times. This CDR3 is CASSSPTSLRWFGTDTQYF. The CDR3 DNA is TGTGCCAGCAGTTCCCCGACTAGCTTAAGGTGGTTTGGCACAGATACGCAGTATTTT. The V gene is TRBV27, the J gene TRBJ2-3; TRBD2 aligns across 7 bases. With V trimmed by 4 bases and J by 1 base, 17 bases remained unmatched. Germline V lookup: CDR1 MNHEY, CDR2 SMNVEV (reference sequence). There are 19 residues in the CDR3.

This chain links TRBV2 with TRBJ1-2; TRBD1 matches at 8 bases. This CDR3 has 14 amino acids. Trimming took 4 bases from V and 4 from J; bases not matched to a gene: 5. The V gene's germline CDR1 is SNHLY and CDR2 FYNNEI. In nucleotides, the CDR3 is TGTGCCAGCAGTGCGACAGGGGCTTCCTATGGCTACACCTTC. This translates into CASSATGASYGYTF.

In this sample, this clonotype turned up many times. The chain combines TRBV20-1 with TRBJ2-1; TRBD2 matches at 7 bases. CDR1 is DFQATT and CDR2 is SNEGSKA in the germline V gene (reference sequence). Trimming at V came to 2 bases and at J to 5 bases, leaving 9 bases not matched to a gene. The CDR3 sequence is 15 residues long. The chain's CDR3 is CSARSLAVINNEQFF. The CDR3 DNA is TGCAGTGCTAGATCCCTAGCGGTGATCAACAATGAGCAGTTCTTC.

This clonotype appeared many times. In DNA form, the CDR3 reads TGCAGTGCTAGCGCAGCGGGAAGTTATGATACGCAGTATTTT. Its translation is CSASAAGSYDTQYF. The V and J genes are TRBV20-1 and TRBJ2-3; 7 nucleotides agree with TRBD2. This CDR3 spans 14 amino acids. Trimming cost V 3 bases and J 6 bases; bases outside gene matches: 9. The germline V gene has CDR1 DFQATT and CDR2 SNEGSKA (reference sequence).

J is TRBJ2-7 and V is TRBV7-2, with 9 bases that match TRBD2. Germline V gene data show CDR1 as SGHTA and CDR2 as FQGNSA. V trimming: 2 bases; J trimming: 0 bases; junction bases outside the gene matches: 2. CDR3 length: 15 amino acids. CDR3 residues: CASSLLSGGSYEQYF. The CDR3 DNA follows: TGTGCCAGCAGCTTACTTAGCGGGGGCTCCTACGAGCAGTACTTC.

Many counts were recorded for this clonotype. The chain employs TRBV11-3 and TRBJ1-3; D possibly corresponds to TRBD1 (6 bases). The germline gives CDR1 SGHNT, CDR2 YENEEA. This CDR3 contains 17 residues. V lost 4 bases, J lost 0 bases, and 16 bases lay in between. DNA for the CDR3: TGTGCCAGCAGCTCCTTAGGGGGACAAAACTCTGGAAACACCATATATTTT. It codes for CASSSLGGQNSGNTIYF.

Many counts were recorded for this clonotype. V usage is TRBV11-1 and J usage is TRBJ2-7; 10 bases are shared with TRBD1. The CDR3 extends over 16 amino acids. After removal of 5 bases from V and 4 bases from J, the junction contained 11 bases not matched to a gene. Germline CDR1 is SGHAT and CDR2 is FQDESV (reference sequence). The CDR3: CASSPTGTGVGYEQYF. The CDR3 coding sequence is TGTGCCAGCAGCCCAACCGGGACAGGGGTAGGGTACGAGCAGTACTTC.

The chain links TRBV28 to TRBJ2-1; 7 nucleotides align to TRBD1. From germline, CDR1 is MDHEN and CDR2 SYDVKM. V trimming: 7 bases; J trimming: 7 bases; junction bases outside the gene matches: 13. This CDR3 spans 15 amino acids. CDR3 coding DNA: TGTGCCAGCAATCCCCGCCGGGACAGTAGGAATGAGCAGTTCTTC. Translating it yields CASNPRRDSRNEQFF.

The count of this clonotype is one. This chain joins TRBV12-3 or TRBV12-4 and TRBJ2-2; TRBD2 agrees at 7 bases. Unmatched junction bases numbered 2, after V lost 5 bases and J lost 5 bases. The CDR3 has 13 residues. The CDR3 loop reads CASSGGDTGELFF. The CDR3 DNA reads as TGTGCCAGCAGTGGGGGGGATACCGGGGAGCTGTTTTTT.

This clonotype was seen more than once but under ten times. This sequence joins TRBV10-3 and TRBJ1-1, with D possibly TRBD1 on 5 matching bases. V was pared by 6 bases and J by 4 bases, with 12 bases between. The CDR3 is made up of 13 amino acids. Germline V gives CDR1 ENHRY, CDR2 SYGVKD. CDR3 nucleotides: TGTGCCATCAGGCAGGGTGGGAGCACTGAAGCTTTCTTT. This codes for CAIRQGGSTEAFF.

V and J are TRBV29-1 and TRBJ2-5; D unclear. V lost 0 bases and J 6 bases, leaving 5 bases between the germline ends. The CDR3 totals 11 residues. Germline-derived CDR1 and CDR2 are SQVTM and ANQGSEA. Here the CDR3 DNA reads TGCAGCGTTGAAGAGGGGAAGACCCAGTACTTC. Translating it yields CSVEEGKTQYF.

This clonotype has a count of ten or more. The chain combines TRBV6-1 with TRBJ1-5, with D maybe TRBD1 (5 bases). CDR1 and CDR2 from the germline V gene are MNHNS and SASEGT. CDR3 length equals 14 residues. The ends were cut back, 7 bases at V and 5 bases at J, with 15 bases in the middle. The CDR3 bases are TGTGCCAGCAAGGCGGCGGGGCGAGATCAGCCCCAGCATTTT. This translates into CASKAAGRDQPQHF.

This clonotype showed up many times. The rearrangement joins TRBV4-1 to TRBJ2-5; tentatively, D is TRBD2 (6 bases). V lost 5 bases and J 4 bases, leaving 14 bases between the germline ends. The CDR3 has 14 residues. Germline CDR1 is MGHRA and CDR2 is YSYEKL. The CDR3 nucleotides are TGCGCCAGCAGCGTGAATCTAGCGAGAGAGACCCAGTACTTC. It codes for CASSVNLARETQYF.

The V gene is TRBV19, the J gene TRBJ1-1; D possibly corresponds to TRBD1 (5 bases). Germline lookup yields CDR1 LNHDA and CDR2 SQIVND (reference sequence). The CDR3 covers 13 residues. Trimming took off 7 bases at V and 3 bases at J, with 12 bases between the two ends. The CDR3 sequence is CASKRGVDTEAFF. CDR3 nucleotides: TGTGCCAGTAAGCGGGGGGTCGACACTGAAGCTTTCTTT.

This clonotype showed up just a few times. The rearrangement uses TRBV20-1 and TRBJ2-2, with TRBD2 as a possible D gene (6 bases). Trimming removed 4 bases from V and 2 bases from J, with 8 bases in between. CDR1 is DFQATT, CDR2 SNEGSKA, per germline (reference sequence). The CDR3 has 13 amino acids. The CDR3 loop reads CSAKTSNTGELFF. The CDR3 coding sequence is TGCAGTGCTAAGACTAGTAACACCGGGGAGCTGTTTTTT.

This clonotype was picked up many times. Relative to the germline gene, one junction end is altered; a read error may explain this. The chain joins TRBV12-3 or TRBV12-4 to TRBJ2-5; a possible D gene is TRBD2 (7 bases). The CDR3 runs to 15 residues. The CDR3 region has the DNA TGTGCCAGCAGCTTAGGGGGAGGGGACCAAGAGACCCAGTACTTC. As protein: CASSLGGGDQETQYF.

This clonotype was seen ten or more times. The chain couples TRBV29-1 to TRBJ2-7, with 8 bases lining up with TRBD1. V shed 3 bases and J 2 bases; nucleotides not matched to a gene: 21. CDR1 is SQVTM, CDR2 ANQGSEA, per germline. This CDR3 has 19 amino acids. Written as DNA, the CDR3 is TGCAGCGTTGAGACCCGCGGTGTAGTAACGGGGACAGGCGCCTACGAGCAGTACTTC. It translates to CSVETRGVVTGTGAYEQYF.

This chain uses TRBV7-2 with TRBJ1-3, with D possibly TRBD1 on 6 matching bases. Trimming removed 3 bases from V and 7 bases from J, with 19 bases in between. Per germline, CDR1 SGHTA and CDR2 FQGNSA. The CDR3 loop spans 16 amino acids. The CDR3 region has the DNA TGTGCCAGCAGCTTGCGTACTGGGACATCAGGGAACACCATATATTTT. As protein: CASSLRTGTSGNTIYF. Full variable domain (rest looked up from reference TRBV7-2 and TRBJ1-3): GAGVSQSPSNKVTEKGKDVELRCDPISGHTALYWYRQSLGQGLEFLIYFQGNSAPDKSGLPSDRFSAERTGGSVSTLTIQRTQQEDSAVYLCASSLRTGTSGNTIYFGEGSWLTVV.

This clonotype came up a few times. V and J are TRBV3-1 and TRBJ2-5, with TRBD2 matching over 10 bases. CDR1 LGHDT and CDR2 YNNKEL come from the germline V gene (reference sequence). CDR3 length: 17 amino acids. V trimming: 0 bases; J trimming: 1 base; junction bases outside the gene matches: 5. The CDR3 here is CASSQEGLARFQETQYF. In DNA form, the CDR3 reads TGTGCCAGCAGCCAAGAGGGACTAGCGAGATTCCAAGAGACCCAGTACTTC.

The sample holds one count of this clonotype. This rearrangement joins TRBV27 to TRBJ1-5; D unclear. The CDR3 has 16 residues. The germline V and J ends were trimmed by 0 bases and 1 base, with 10 bases remaining between them. The V gene's germline CDR1 is MNHEY and CDR2 SMNVEV (reference sequence). The CDR3 loop is CASSLSSDGSNQPQHF. CDR3 bases: TGTGCCAGCAGTTTATCCAGCGACGGCAGCAATCAGCCCCAGCATTTT.

This clonotype has ten or more counts. The chain is built from TRBV6-5 and TRBJ1-6, with D possibly matching TRBD1 (6 bases). The V end was cut by 0 bases, the J end by 2 bases, with 11 bases between. The germline CDR1 and CDR2 sequences are MNHEY and SVGAGI. The CDR3 totals 17 residues. CDR3 coding DNA: TGTGCCAGCAGTTACTCACCCACAGGGACCTATAATTCACCCCTCCACTTT. Protein sequence: CASSYSPTGTYNSPLHF.